Given below is one T cell receptor beta chain in context. The CDR3 extends over 13 amino acids. V shed 4 bases and J 4 bases; nucleotides not matched to a gene: 1. CDR1 is LGHDT and CDR2 is YNNKEL in the germline V gene (reference sequence). Source study methods: Estimates of nucleated cell counts were drawn from the amplification of reference gene primers. Repertoires were generated with immunoSEQ multiplex PCR, while TCRdb's copy carries only in-frame clones and drops some. Clone size and V and J calls were adopted from that table, with D and trimming inferred from the DNA. The sample shows approximately 65,000 clones, roughly 84% of them seen only once. This sample is drawn from a study of blood T cell repertoires in COVID-19. On the study more broadly: Samples taken during acute and convalescent COVID-19 were collected in the United States, Italy and Spain. The cDNA or gDNA used as material had been derived from T cells, B-cell-depleted T cells, or PBMCs.

This receptor was taken from a man aged 45 to 65 with acute or convalescent COVID-19. The sequencing input was peripheral blood. The chain couples TRBV3-1 (or the pseudogene TRBV3-2) to TRBJ1-3; 7 positions agree with TRBD1. CDR3 DNA: TGTGCCAGCAGCCCGGGACAGGGAAACACCATATATTTT. The encoded protein is CASSPGQGNTIYF.